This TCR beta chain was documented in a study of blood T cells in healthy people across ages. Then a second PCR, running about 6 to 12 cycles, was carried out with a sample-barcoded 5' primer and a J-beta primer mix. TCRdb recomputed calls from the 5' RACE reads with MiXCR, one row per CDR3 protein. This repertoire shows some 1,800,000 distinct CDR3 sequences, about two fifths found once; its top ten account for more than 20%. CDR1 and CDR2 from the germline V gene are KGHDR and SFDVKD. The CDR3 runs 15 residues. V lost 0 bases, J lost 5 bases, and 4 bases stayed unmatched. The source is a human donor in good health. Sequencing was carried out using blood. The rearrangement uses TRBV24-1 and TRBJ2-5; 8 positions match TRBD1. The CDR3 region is CATSDLQTGDETQYF. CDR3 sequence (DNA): TGTGCCACCAGTGATTTGCAGACAGGGGACGAGACCCAGTACTTC.